Following are 15 T cell receptor beta chains from one sample sequenced in a study of identical twins (dated by TCRdb to 2016 to 2017). The library was produced with 5' RACE. Sequencer: Illumina HiSeq 2000. TCRdb reanalyzed the raw reads on its own, using fastp at Q25 for trimming and MiXCR for clone calling, and kept in-frame beta chains. Rows are unified per CDR3 protein, each entry keeping the most common DNA and genes. This sample comprises about 500,000 distinct CDR3 sequences, roughly an eighth of them detected only once. The ten largest clones represent 0.95% to 1% of the sample. The sample also formed part of further work on yellow fever vaccine responses in identical twins.

Material: CD4+ T cells sorted from blood. The receptors stem from a woman under 30 in good health.

This clonotype has more than one count but fewer than ten. The rearrangement uses TRBV7-9 and TRBJ1-1, with a possible D match to TRBD1 (5 bases). The germline V gene encodes CDR1 SEHNR and CDR2 FQNEAQ (reference sequence). Deletions cut 5 bases from V and 6 bases from J, with 16 bases between. The CDR3 sequence is 14 residues long. The DNA of the CDR3 is TGTGCCAGCAGCCCCCCAGGTGGGGCATCTGAAGCTTTCTTT. Its protein product is CASSPPGGASEAFF.

V usage is TRBV20-1 and J usage is TRBJ2-4; D is possibly TRBD1 (6 bases). V lost 5 bases, J lost 0 bases, and 14 bases lay in between. The V gene's germline CDR1 is DFQATT and CDR2 SNEGSKA (reference sequence). CDR3 length: 15 amino acids. In DNA form, the CDR3 reads TGCAGTGCTCCAAGGGGGAGCATAGCCAAAAACATTCAGTACTTC. Translation gives CSAPRGSIAKNIQYF.

This chain links TRBV30 with TRBJ1-5; maybe TRBD1 (5 bases). CDR1 and CDR2 from the germline V gene are GTSNPN and SVGIG (reference sequence). With 1 base removed from V and 2 bases from J, the gap between germline ends came to 12 bases. There are 15 residues in the CDR3. CDR3 DNA sequence: TGTGCCTGGAGTGCGCAGGGAGGGGGCAATCAGCCCCAGCATTTT. Its translation: CAWSAQGGGNQPQHF. Based on the CDR3 plus reference TRBV30 and TRBJ1-5, the full variable domain is SQTIHQWPATLVQPVGSPLSLECTVEGTSNPNLYWYRQAAGRGLQLLFYSVGIGQISSEVPQNLSASRPQDRQFILSSKKLLLSDSGFYLCAWSAQGGGNQPQHFGDGTRLSIL.

The V gene is TRBV5-1, the J gene TRBJ1-1, with TRBD1 matching over 8 bases. CDR3 length: 14 amino acids. The trim removed 0 bases at V and 7 bases at J, leaving 5 bases unmatched. Germline V CDR1 and CDR2: SGHRS, YFSETQ. The CDR3 DNA reads as TGCGCCAGCAGCTTGGGACAGGGGAGAATTGAAGCTTTCTTT. This gives the protein CASSLGQGRIEAFF.

V usage is TRBV28 and J usage is TRBJ2-7; 10 bases align to TRBD1. This CDR3 contains 13 residues. With 4 bases clipped from V and 8 bases from J, the junction kept 5 bases outside the gene matches. The germline V gene encodes CDR1 MDHEN and CDR2 SYDVKM. The DNA of the CDR3 is TGTGCCAGCAGTTCCAGGGACAGGGGAAAGCAGTACTTC. Translating gives CASSSRDRGKQYF.

In this sample, this clonotype turned up a few times. This sequence joins TRBV4-2 and TRBJ2-3, with 12 bases lining up with TRBD2. The trim removed 8 bases at V and 4 bases at J, leaving 22 bases unmatched. The length of the CDR3 is 20 residues. Germline V CDR1 and CDR2: LGHNA, YNFKEQ. CDR3 DNA sequence: TGTGCCAGCGCCTTGAACATGGCTAGCGGGGGGGCCACCGGGGCAGATACGCAGTATTTT. It is translated as CASALNMASGGATGADTQYF.

In its sample, this clonotype was seen a few times. The J gene is TRBJ1-2, the V gene TRBV28; 8 bases map to TRBD1. This CDR3 is built from 18 residues. The trim removed 1 base at V and 0 bases at J, leaving 10 bases unmatched. Germline CDR1 and CDR2: MDHEN and SYDVKM. The CDR3 loop reads CASSLSLGGQGSNYGYTF. In nucleotides, the CDR3 is TGTGCCAGCAGTTTATCCCTGGGAGGACAGGGTTCTAACTATGGCTACACCTTC.

The chain uses TRBV20-1 and TRBJ1-1, with D hard to call. V was shortened by 1 base and J by 3 bases, with 9 bases between the two germline ends. Germline values: CDR1 DFQATT, CDR2 SNEGSKA (reference sequence). The CDR3 has 13 amino acids. The CDR3 is CSARGAGYTEAFF. The CDR3, as DNA: TGCAGTGCTAGAGGAGCCGGGTACACTGAAGCTTTCTTT.

V gene TRBV5-1 combines with J gene TRBJ1-1; D is possibly TRBD1 (6 bases). Looked up from germline, CDR1 is SGHRS and CDR2 is YFSETQ. The CDR3 sequence is 15 residues long. V lost 3 bases and J 1 base, leaving 13 bases between the germline ends. CDR3 bases: TGCGCCAGCAGCTCGGACCGACAGGCGAACACTGAAGCTTTCTTT. Translated, it gives CASSSDRQANTEAFF.

The chain combines TRBV2 with TRBJ1-2; 7 nucleotides match TRBD1. The CDR3 is 17 amino acids. Looked up from germline, CDR1 is SNHLY and CDR2 is FYNNEI. Trimming cost V 5 bases and J 7 bases; bases outside gene matches: 19. The CDR3, as DNA: TGTGCCAGCAGTTGGCCGGGACAGAGCTCTTCGGTGTTTGGCTACACCTTC. Its protein is CASSWPGQSSSVFGYTF.

The V gene is TRBV2, the J gene TRBJ1-1; D unresolved. CDR3 length equals 14 residues. CDR1 is SNHLY and CDR2 is FYNNEI in the germline V gene. Trimming pared 2 bases from V and 3 bases from J, leaving 10 bases between. The CDR3 protein is CASSENQFDTEAFF. For the CDR3, the DNA is TGTGCCAGCAGTGAAAATCAGTTCGACACTGAAGCTTTCTTT.

This chain links TRBV20-1 with TRBJ2-1; TRBD2 matches 10 bases. Unmatched junction bases numbered 21, after V lost 8 bases and J lost 5 bases. This CDR3 spans 18 amino acids. Germline V gene lookup returns CDR1 DFQATT and CDR2 SNEGSKA (reference sequence). The DNA of the CDR3 is TGCAGTTCTAACCCACAATTCCCACTAGCGGGGAAAAACAATGAGCAGTTCTTC. Protein: CSSNPQFPLAGKNNEQFF.

This clonotype was seen repeatedly, ten times or more. The genes are TRBV4-2 and TRBJ2-3; the D is unclear. This CDR3 region has 13 residues. Germline V gene sequence: CDR1 LGHNA, CDR2 YNFKEQ. V shed 0 bases and J shed 1 base, with 2 bases lying between them. The CDR3 bases are TGTGCCAGCAGCCAAGAAGGCACAGATACGCAGTATTTT. The encoded protein is CASSQEGTDTQYF.

CDR3 in DNA: TGCAGTGCTAGAGGACTAGCTAACTCTGCGGATGAGCAGTTCTTC. Encoded protein: CSARGLANSADEQFF. The chain couples TRBV20-1 to TRBJ2-1; TRBD2 aligns across 7 bases. CDR1 is DFQATT and CDR2 is SNEGSKA in the germline V gene (reference sequence). The CDR3 contains 15 residues. Losses at the gene ends were 1 base for V and 8 bases for J; bases not matched to a gene: 11.

This clonotype has ten or more counts. The CDR3 spells CASSPLAGGPTDTQYF. DNA of the CDR3: TGTGCCAGCAGCCCTTTAGCGGGAGGGCCTACAGATACGCAGTATTTT. The chain carries TRBV6-1 and TRBJ2-3; 11 positions match TRBD2. There are 16 residues in the CDR3. V shed 6 bases, J shed 3 bases, and the junction held 8 bases outside the gene matches. Germline lookup yields CDR1 MNHNS and CDR2 SASEGT.